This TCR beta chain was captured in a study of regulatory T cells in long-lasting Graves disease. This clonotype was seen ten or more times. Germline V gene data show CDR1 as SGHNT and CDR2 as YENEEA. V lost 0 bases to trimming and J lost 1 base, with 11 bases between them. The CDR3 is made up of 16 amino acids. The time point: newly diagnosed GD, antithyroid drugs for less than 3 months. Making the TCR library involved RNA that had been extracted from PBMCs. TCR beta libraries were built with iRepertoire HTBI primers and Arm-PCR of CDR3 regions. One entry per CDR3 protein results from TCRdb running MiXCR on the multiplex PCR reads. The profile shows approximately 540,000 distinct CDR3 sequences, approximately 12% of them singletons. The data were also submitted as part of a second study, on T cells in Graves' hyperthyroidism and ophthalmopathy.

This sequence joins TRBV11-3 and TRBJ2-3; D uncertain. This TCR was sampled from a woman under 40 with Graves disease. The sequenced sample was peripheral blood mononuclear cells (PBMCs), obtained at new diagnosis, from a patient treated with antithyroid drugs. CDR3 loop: CASSLDPARRTDTQYF. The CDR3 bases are TGTGCCAGCAGCTTAGATCCCGCTAGACGCACAGATACGCAGTATTTT.